This T cell receptor (beta chain) was identified during a study of T-cell reconstitution after alpha-beta-depleted transplantation in children. Study observations and caveats: Several hundred expanded graft clones reportedly supplied alpha-beta T cells about two months after transplant.

The CDR3 extends over 18 amino acids. With 11 bases removed from V and 3 bases from J, the gap between germline ends came to 31 bases. Library preparation (for TCRbeta) was performed with unique molecular identifiers. TCRdb re-called the PCR reads with MiXCR, one entry per CDR3 protein. The sample holds about 340,000 distinct CDR3 sequences, roughly 15% seen once. Comments on this clonotype: The antigen remains undetermined.

This rearrangement joins TRBV12-3 or TRBV12-4 to TRBJ2-5; perhaps TRBD2 as D (6 bases). The material sequenced was PBMCs, mostly from graft donor cells, taken 360 days after TCRalphabeta/CD19-depleted stem cell transplant. The TCR was taken from a male patient between 2 and 9 years old who had a stem cell transplant for acute lymphoblastic leukemia, so the T cells may come from the graft donor. The CDR3 DNA reads as TGTGCCTTCAGTTTGGGGGACTTCTTTCCTTCCACGGAAGAGACCCAGTACTTC. Translation gives CAFSLGDFFPSTEETQYF.